A selection of T cell receptor beta chains follows, all from one sample in a study of cytomegalovirus exposure and HLA in healthy donors. Sequencing used immunoSEQ multiplex PCR; TCRdb keeps in-frame clones, though not all of them. The sample carries 160,000 or so clones, about 80% recorded once. The sequenced material came from PBMCs. These receptors were collected from a man aged 30 to 39 in good health and CMV-seronegative. Both conserved end residues are part of each CDR3. A D gene is named only where the DNA matches it firmly. Clone size appears in some rows only: once, few, many, or a class for an expanded clone.

d_call	v_call	clone_size	j_call	cdr3_nt	cdr3_aa
.	TRBV6-1	.	TRBJ2-5	TGTGCCAGCAGTGACTTCACAGGGAACGGAGAGACCCAGTACTTC	CASSDFTGNGETQYF
.	TRBV27	.	TRBJ2-5	TGTGCCAGCAGTTTAAGGTTCGGGGCGGGGGAGACCCAGTACTTC	CASSLRFGAGETQYF
TRBD1	TRBV4-1	.	TRBJ2-2	TGCGCCAGCAGCCAAGGAGGGGGGACAGGGAGCACCGGGGAGCTGTTTTTT	CASSQGGGTGSTGELFF
.	TRBV29-1	.	TRBJ2-6	TGCAGCGTTGAATGGGTAGGAGGTGGGGCCAACGTCCTGACTTTC	CSVEWVGGGANVLTF
.	TRBV30	.	TRBJ1-1	TGTGCCTGGAGTCACAGGGCCTCAACTGAAGCTTTCTTT	CAWSHRASTEAFF
.	TRBV2	.	TRBJ1-3	TGTGCCAGCTTCAGGGTTCCGGACACCATATATTTT	CASFRVPDTIYF
TRBD2	TRBV30	.	TRBJ2-3	TGTGCCTGGTACCTAGCGGCTAGCACAGATACGCAGTATTTT	CAWYLAASTDTQYF
.	TRBV4-1	.	TRBJ2-7	TGCGCCAGCAGCCGTCCCCTAAGCGGGGAGCAGTACTTC	CASSRPLSGEQYF
TRBD1	TRBV11-3	once	TRBJ2-7	TGTGCCAGCAGCTTAGGACAGGGGCCGAGAGAGCAGTACTTC	CASSLGQGPREQYF
TRBD1	TRBV6-6	.	TRBJ2-7	TGTGCCAGCAGTTACGGACAGGGTGTCTACGAGCAGTACTTC	CASSYGQGVYEQYF
TRBD2	TRBV9	.	TRBJ2-5	TGTGCCAGCAGCGTAGCTTCCGGGACTAGCGGCAACCAAGAGACCCAGTACTTC	CASSVASGTSGNQETQYF
TRBD1	TRBV6-5	.	TRBJ1-6	TGTGCCAGCAGTTACTCGAACAGGGGAAGTAATTCACCCCTCCACTTT	CASSYSNRGSNSPLHF
.	TRBV4-2	.	TRBJ2-3	TGTGCCAGCAGCCAAGAATACAGAATTCTTACAGATACGCAGTATTTT	CASSQEYRILTDTQYF
.	TRBV16	.	TRBJ1-1	TGTGCCAGCAGCCAATCCCAGCGAAGGTTCACTGAAGCTTTCTTT	CASSQSQRRFTEAFF
.	TRBV5-4	.	TRBJ2-7	TGTGCCAGCAGCTCCGACAGCTACGAGCAGTACTTC	CASSSDSYEQYF
.	TRBV29-1	.	TRBJ2-7	TGCAGCGTTGAAGAGGCAGGGTATGGCTACGAGCAGTACTTC	CSVEEAGYGYEQYF
.	TRBV11-2	.	TRBJ2-5	TGTGCCAGCAGCTTTAGGCAGGAGGGGACCCAGTACTTC	CASSFRQEGTQYF
TRBD1	TRBV18	.	TRBJ2-2	TGTGCCAGCTCACTTAGGGACAGACTGAACACCGGGGAGCTGTTTTTT	CASSLRDRLNTGELFF
.	TRBV5-1	few	TRBJ2-7	TGCGCCAGCAGCTCGACAGGAGATGAGCAGTACTTC	CASSSTGDEQYF
TRBD1	TRBV27	.	TRBJ1-1	TGTGCCAGCAGTAGGACAGGGAGGAGCACTGAAGCTTTCTTT	CASSRTGRSTEAFF
TRBD1	TRBV19	.	TRBJ1-4	TGTGCCAGTACCCCAGAGGACAGGGGGAACGATGCAACTAATGAAAAACTGTTTTTT	CASTPEDRGNDATNEKLFF
.	TRBV6-5	.	TRBJ2-7	TGTGCCAGCAGAACACAGGGTGGGTCCTACGAGCAGTACTTC	CASRTQGGSYEQYF
.	TRBV4-1	.	TRBJ2-7	TGCGCCAGCAGCATTAGCCTCTCCCCAAACTACGAGCAGTACTTC	CASSISLSPNYEQYF
.	TRBV18	.	TRBJ1-1	TGTGCCAGCTCACAGACGACAGGATCCACTGAAGCTTTCTTT	CASSQTTGSTEAFF
TRBD2	TRBV7-2	once	TRBJ2-2	TGTGCCAGCAGAGGGACTAGTTCATCCGCCGGGGAGCTGTTTTTT	CASRGTSSSAGELFF
TRBD1	TRBV28	.	TRBJ1-2	TGTGCCAGCAGTGGACAGGGGCAAACTAACTATGGCTACACCTTC	CASSGQGQTNYGYTF